This is a list of T cell receptor beta chains from one sample in a study of T cell changes during pregnancy in multiple sclerosis. Produced via immunoSEQ multiplex PCR; TCRdb's table is partial and in-frame only. The repertoire holds under 45,000 clones, with about 96% as singletons. The sequencing here drew on peripheral blood, taken in the second trimester of pregnancy. The source of these receptors is a female donor with multiple sclerosis, enrolled in a pregnancy study. Each CDR3 is given with its conserved first and last residue. A D gene is named only where the DNA matches it firmly. Part of the rows lack a size; the others show once, few, many or a class for expanded clones.

size: .
J: TRBJ2-7
D: TRBD2
V: TRBV4-1
CDR3: CASSQVATSTSYEQYF
DNA: TGCGCCAGCAGCCAAGTAGCGACTAGCACTTCCTACGAGCAGTACTTC

size: .
J: TRBJ2-1
D: .
V: TRBV4-2
CDR3: CASSQDPLASNEQFF
DNA: TGTGCCAGCAGCCAAGACCCCTTAGCGAGCAATGAGCAGTTCTTC

size: .
J: TRBJ2-2
D: .
V: TRBV2
CDR3: CASSEPSRNTGELFF
DNA: TGTGCCAGCAGTGAACCCTCCCGGAACACCGGGGAGCTGTTTTTT

size: .
J: TRBJ2-1
D: TRBD2
V: TRBV19
CDR3: CASSIGGGRKGNEQFF
DNA: TGTGCCAGTAGTATAGGGGGCGGGAGAAAAGGCAATGAGCAGTTCTTC

size: .
J: TRBJ1-1
D: TRBD1
V: TRBV19
CDR3: CASRLGTGRTEAFF
DNA: TGTGCCAGTAGACTCGGGACAGGGCGCACTGAAGCTTTCTTT

size: few
J: TRBJ2-7
D: TRBD2
V: TRBV5-1
CDR3: CASSLQLAGGAYEQYF
DNA: TGCGCCAGCAGCTTGCAGCTAGCGGGGGGGGCCTACGAGCAGTACTTC

size: medium-sized
J: TRBJ1-1
D: .
V: TRBV20-1
CDR3: CSARESTEAFF
DNA: TGCAGTGCTAGAGAGAGCACTGAAGCTTTCTTT

size: .
J: TRBJ2-1
D: .
V: TRBV9
CDR3: CASSVATISYNEQFF
DNA: TGTGCCAGCAGCGTAGCAACAATCTCCTACAATGAGCAGTTCTTC

size: .
J: TRBJ1-2
D: TRBD1
V: TRBV7-2
CDR3: CASSTGQGIVARTNYGYTF
DNA: TGTGCCAGCAGCACGGGACAGGGGATCGTCGCTCGGACTAACTATGGCTACACCTTC

size: .
J: TRBJ2-2
D: TRBD1
V: TRBV29-1
CDR3: CSAKRQGTGELFF
DNA: TGCAGCGCCAAGAGACAGGGGACCGGGGAGCTGTTTTTT

size: .
J: TRBJ2-5
D: TRBD1
V: TRBV6-5
CDR3: CASSLGTGNTETQYF
DNA: TGTGCCAGCAGCTTAGGGACAGGGAATACCGAGACCCAGTACTTC

size: .
J: TRBJ2-1
D: TRBD2
V: TRBV10-3
CDR3: CAISPTSGGGNEQFF
DNA: TGTGCCATCAGCCCGACTAGCGGGGGGGGTAATGAGCAGTTCTTC

size: .
J: TRBJ2-3
D: TRBD2
V: TRBV18
CDR3: CASSPPGGRSTDTQYF
DNA: TGTGCCAGCTCACCACCGGGCGGGAGGAGCACAGATACGCAGTATTTT

size: .
J: TRBJ2-2
D: TRBD2
V: TRBV27
CDR3: CASSSPSGSRVGELFF
DNA: TGTGCCAGCAGTTCTCCTAGCGGGAGTAGAGTCGGGGAGCTGTTTTTT

size: .
J: TRBJ1-6
D: .
V: TRBV2
CDR3: CASKLWRLGQGSYNSPLHF
DNA: TGTGCCAGCAAACTATGGCGCCTTGGGCAGGGATCCTATAATTCACCCCTCCACTTT

size: .
J: TRBJ1-6
D: TRBD1
V: TRBV9
CDR3: CASSSGGSYNSPLHF
DNA: TGTGCCAGCAGCTCAGGGGGTTCCTATAATTCACCCCTCCACTTT

size: .
J: TRBJ1-4
D: TRBD1
V: TRBV5-4
CDR3: CASSVGGQGEEKLFF
DNA: TGTGCCAGCAGCGTGGGGGGACAGGGCGAGGAAAAACTGTTTTTT

size: .
J: TRBJ1-4
D: TRBD1
V: TRBV6-5
CDR3: CASSSRGLANEKLFF
DNA: TGTGCCAGCAGTAGCAGGGGGCTGGCTAATGAAAAACTGTTTTTT

size: .
J: TRBJ1-4
D: TRBD1
V: TRBV4-1
CDR3: CASSQLWTGNEKLFF
DNA: TGCGCCAGCAGCCAGTTATGGACAGGGAATGAAAAACTGTTTTTT

size: .
J: TRBJ2-2
D: .
V: TRBV5-1
CDR3: CASRTAGLNTGELFF
DNA: TGCGCCAGCCGAACCGCGGGGTTGAACACCGGGGAGCTGTTTTTT

size: .
J: TRBJ2-3
D: TRBD2
V: TRBV28
CDR3: CASRTPGGRPTDTQYF
DNA: TGTGCCAGCAGAACCCCGGGCGGGAGGCCGACAGATACGCAGTATTTT

size: .
J: TRBJ1-2
D: .
V: TRBV5-4
CDR3: CASSFVSNYGYTF
DNA: TGTGCCAGCAGCTTCGTCAGTAACTATGGCTACACCTTC

size: once
J: TRBJ2-7
D: .
V: TRBV4-2
CDR3: CASSQDARAYEQYF
DNA: TGTGCCAGCAGCCAAGATGCCCGAGCCTACGAGCAGTACTTC

size: .
J: TRBJ1-1
D: TRBD1
V: TRBV27
CDR3: CASSQRQGVKAFF
DNA: TGTGCCAGCAGTCAAAGACAGGGCGTGAAAGCTTTCTTT

size: .
J: TRBJ2-2
D: .
V: TRBV4-1
CDR3: CASSQGASYTGELFF
DNA: TGCGCCAGCAGCCAAGGAGCTAGTTACACCGGGGAGCTGTTTTTT

size: .
J: TRBJ1-2
D: .
V: TRBV4-3
CDR3: CASSQMTASKVSGYTF
DNA: TGCGCCAGCAGCCAAATGACAGCCTCCAAAGTTTCTGGCTACACCTTC

size: .
J: TRBJ1-5
D: TRBD1
V: TRBV11-2
CDR3: CASSIGGGQPQHF
DNA: TGTGCCAGCAGCATAGGGGGCGGTCAGCCCCAGCATTTT

size: .
J: TRBJ2-6
D: .
V: TRBV6-1
CDR3: CASSEALGSGANVLTF
DNA: TGTGCCAGCAGTGAAGCGCTAGGTTCCGGGGCCAACGTCCTGACTTTC

size: .
J: TRBJ2-2
D: TRBD2
V: TRBV13
CDR3: CASRSTSGINNTGELFF
DNA: TGTGCCAGCAGATCGACTAGCGGAATAAATAACACCGGGGAGCTGTTTTTT

size: .
J: TRBJ2-5
D: .
V: TRBV11-2
CDR3: CASSLMRVRTQYF
DNA: TGTGCCAGCAGCTTAATGAGGGTTCGGACCCAGTACTTC

size: .
J: TRBJ1-2
D: .
V: TRBV5-4
CDR3: CASSLRGSGNGYTF
DNA: TGTGCCAGCAGCTTGCGTGGGTCCGGGAATGGCTACACCTTC

size: .
J: TRBJ2-1
D: TRBD2
V: TRBV4-3
CDR3: CASSPGLAPNEQFF
DNA: TGCGCCAGCAGCCCAGGACTAGCCCCCAATGAGCAGTTCTTC

size: .
J: TRBJ2-2
D: .
V: TRBV4-3
CDR3: CASSYGTSRELFF
DNA: TGCGCCAGCAGCTACGGGACAAGTAGGGAGCTGTTTTTT